A selection of T cell receptor beta chains follows, all from one sample in a study of blood T cell repertoires in COVID-19. Some clones are missing from TCRdb's copy, which holds only in-frame ones; the method was immunoSEQ multiplex PCR. The sample records 500,000 or so clones, 75% to 90% being singletons. The sequenced material came from PBMCs or T cells enriched from blood (not recorded which). The receptor set was obtained from a woman between 18 and 30 years old who had recovered from COVID-19. CDR3s include the opening cysteine and the closing phenylalanine or tryptophan. The D gene is left open where the match is weak. Not every row has a clone size; where given, it reads once, few, many or a size class.

NA	TRBJ2-1	once	TRBV15	TGTGCCACCAGCGGAGGGAGACAGGGACTTAGGGAGCAGTTCTTC	CATSGGRQGLREQFF
TRBD2	TRBJ2-1	NA	TRBV28	TGTGCCAGCAGTTTCCTTGGACTAGCGGGAGTGAATGAGCAGTTCTTC	CASSFLGLAGVNEQFF
NA	TRBJ1-1	NA	TRBV4-2	TGTGCCAGCAGCCAAGATTCTGACACTGAAGCTTTCTTT	CASSQDSDTEAFF
NA	TRBJ1-2	NA	TRBV29-1	TGCAGCCTCGGGGGAGAGGGCTACACCTTC	CSLGGEGYTF
NA	TRBJ1-2	NA	TRBV4-1	TGCGCCAGCAGCCAAGAGGGCACGTCCTTGGACTATGGCTACACCTTC	CASSQEGTSLDYGYTF
NA	TRBJ1-3	NA	TRBV18	TGTGCCAGCTCACCCACAGAAGGTCCCACGGTCTCTGGAAACACCATATATTTT	CASSPTEGPTVSGNTIYF
TRBD1	TRBJ1-1	NA	TRBV19	TGTGCCAGTAGCGCTTCCGGGACAGGGGACACTGAAGCTTTCTTT	CASSASGTGDTEAFF
TRBD1	TRBJ1-5	few	TRBV6-1	TGTGCCAGCAGTGCACAGGGGGTCGGCGGCAATCAGCCCCAGCATTTT	CASSAQGVGGNQPQHF
TRBD1	TRBJ1-1	NA	TRBV6-6	TGTGCCAGCACCCTAAACAGGGGAACCTCGAACACTGAAGCTTTCTTT	CASTLNRGTSNTEAFF
NA	TRBJ1-1	NA	TRBV5-1	TGCGCCAGCTCACCGGGGGGCCCGGCTGAAGCTTTCTTT	CASSPGGPAEAFF
NA	TRBJ1-4	NA	TRBV5-4	TGTGCCAGCAGCTTTGGCGGGGCAGACCAGAAAAAACTGTTTTTT	CASSFGGADQKKLFF
TRBD1	TRBJ1-1	NA	TRBV5-1	TGCGCCAGCAAGTCGAGGACAGGCGACACTGAAGCTTTCTTT	CASKSRTGDTEAFF
NA	TRBJ1-2	NA	TRBV30	TGTGCCTGGTCTTCCCGGGGGAGTTTAGCTAACTATGGCTACACCTTC	CAWSSRGSLANYGYTF
NA	TRBJ1-5	NA	TRBV6-1	TGTGCCAGCAGTGACCCAACCTCGGGACACAATCAGCCCCAGCATTTT	CASSDPTSGHNQPQHF
TRBD1	TRBJ2-3	NA	TRBV5-4	TGTGCCAGCAGCCGGGACAGGTCTAGCACAGATACGCAGTATTTT	CASSRDRSSTDTQYF
NA	TRBJ2-4	NA	TRBV28	TGTGCCAGCAGTTTAGGAGGGGGCTCTGGGAACATTCAGTACTTC	CASSLGGGSGNIQYF
TRBD1	TRBJ1-1	NA	TRBV3-1/TRBV3-2	TGTGCCAGCAGCCAAGAGACAGGGGGCACTGAAGCTTTCTTT	CASSQETGGTEAFF
TRBD1	TRBJ2-7	NA	TRBV28	TGTGCCAGTAGGATCTCTGGACAGGGGAACTACGAGCAGTACTTC	CASRISGQGNYEQYF
NA	TRBJ2-5	NA	TRBV6-1	TGTGCCAGCAGTGACGGTCTAAAGAGCTACCAAGAGACCCAGTACTTC	CASSDGLKSYQETQYF
TRBD1	TRBJ1-2	few	TRBV6-5	TGTGCCAGCAGGAAGATGGGACAGGGGGCCGGCTACACCTTC	CASRKMGQGAGYTF
NA	TRBJ2-3	NA	TRBV4-1	TGCGCCAGCAGCCAAGAAAGCCCGTACACAGATACGCAGTATTTT	CASSQESPYTDTQYF
NA	TRBJ1-5	NA	TRBV6-5	TGTGCCAGCAGTTGGGAGAGTCTTCAGCCCCAGCATTTT	CASSWESLQPQHF
NA	TRBJ1-5	few	TRBV4-1	TGCGCCAGCAGCCAAGAGACAGAACAGCCCCAGCATTTT	CASSQETEQPQHF
NA	TRBJ1-5	once	TRBV6-1	TGTGCCAGCAGTGAACGCTACGGGGGCAATCAGCCCCAGCATTTT	CASSERYGGNQPQHF
NA	TRBJ1-2	NA	TRBV2	TGTGCCAGCAGTGAAAGGGTGGGAGGTGGCTACACCTTC	CASSERVGGGYTF